The rows below give T cell receptor beta chains drawn from one sample of a study of T cell changes during pregnancy in multiple sclerosis. Profiling relied on immunoSEQ multiplex PCR, and the TCRdb table lists in-frame clones only, not all of them. Of some 40,000 clones detected, roughly 90% appear once; the ten largest clones hold 0.56%. The sample here was CD4+ T cells from peripheral blood mononuclear cells, taken before pregnancy. Every receptor here comes from a female donor with multiple sclerosis, enrolled in a pregnancy study. CDR3s include the opening cysteine and the closing phenylalanine or tryptophan. The D gene is left open where the match is weak. A row's size may be missing; if present it is once, few, many or a size class.

>TRBD2|NA|TRBV7-9|TRBJ2-3
TGTGCCAGCAGCTTGGGGAGCGGGGGGCGCACAGATACGCAGTATTTT
CASSLGSGGRTDTQYF
>NA|NA|TRBV4-1|TRBJ2-7
TGCGCCAGCAGCCAAGCTGCATCGGTACAGCAGTACTTC
CASSQAASVQQYF
>TRBD2|NA|TRBV18|TRBJ2-1
TGTGCCAGCTCACCTATACGACTAGCGGGGGGCCTCTCCTCCAATGAGCAGTTCTTC
CASSPIRLAGGLSSNEQFF
>NA|NA|TRBV5-1|TRBJ2-1
TGCGCCAGCAGCTTGTGGGCGGGGCGAGACAATGAGCAGTTCTTC
CASSLWAGRDNEQFF
>TRBD1|NA|TRBV9|TRBJ1-2
TGTGCCAGCAGCAGGGACAGGGGGGGATTGGGCTACACCTTC
CASSRDRGGLGYTF
>NA|NA|TRBV7-9|TRBJ1-2
TGTGCCAGCAGCCTACAGGGCCCTAACTATGGCTACACCTTC
CASSLQGPNYGYTF
>NA|NA|TRBV5-6|TRBJ2-7
TGTGCCAGCAGCGCCTCTAGCGACCCCTACGAGCAGTACTTC
CASSASSDPYEQYF
>TRBD1|NA|TRBV4-1|TRBJ2-5
TGCGCCAGCAGCCCGGCGGGACAGGGAAAAGAGACCCAGTACTTC
CASSPAGQGKETQYF
>NA|NA|TRBV6-5|TRBJ1-4
TGTGCCAGCAGGAGCTCGGGTAGGGGAAAACTGTTTTTT
CASRSSGRGKLFF
>TRBD2|NA|TRBV12-5|TRBJ2-1
TGTGCTAGTGAATCGGGACTAGCGGGGGGGTACAATGAGCAGTTCTTC
CASESGLAGGYNEQFF
>NA|NA|TRBV6-5|TRBJ1-1
TGTGCCAGCAGTTCCAGGGGTGTGAACACTGAAGCTTTCTTT
CASSSRGVNTEAFF
>NA|NA|TRBV6-5|TRBJ2-5
TGTGCCAGCAGTTCAAACGTGAGAGCGGAGACCCAGTACTTC
CASSSNVRAETQYF
>TRBD2|NA|TRBV7-2|TRBJ2-2
TGTGCCAGCAGCTTAGTCGGGACTAGTGACACCGGGGAGCTGTTTTTT
CASSLVGTSDTGELFF
>NA|few|TRBV25-1|TRBJ1-2
TGTGCCAGCAGTGGCCCCAGATCTAACTATGGCTACACCTTC
CASSGPRSNYGYTF
>TRBD1|NA|TRBV11-2|TRBJ2-2
TGTGCCAGCAGTCCCGGCCGACAGGGGACGGCCGGGGAGCTGTTTTTT
CASSPGRQGTAGELFF
>NA|NA|TRBV11-1|TRBJ1-3
TGTGCCAGCAGCTCCCAATCTGGAAACACCATATATTTT
CASSSQSGNTIYF
>NA|once|TRBV2|TRBJ1-6
TGTGCCAGCAGAGAATCACACGGGGGGGGTGCACCCCTCCACTTT
CASRESHGGGAPLHF
>TRBD1|NA|TRBV19|TRBJ2-3
TGTGCCAGTAGTATCAACCGCCAGGGACAGGGGGAGAATCTGTATTTT
CASSINRQGQGENLYF
>NA|NA|TRBV6-4|TRBJ2-6
TGTGCCAGCAGTGACAGGGGCTCTGGGGCCAACGTCCTGACTTTC
CASSDRGSGANVLTF
>NA|NA|TRBV15|TRBJ1-2
TGTGCCACCAGCAGACAGAATAACTATGGCTACACCTTC
CATSRQNNYGYTF
>NA|NA|TRBV28|TRBJ1-2
TGTGCCAGCAGCCTCTCGGGAACGTTCGGCTACACCTTC
CASSLSGTFGYTF
>NA|NA|TRBV25-1|TRBJ1-2
TGTGCCAGCAGTGAATCCAGGGGCTACACCTTC
CASSESRGYTF
>TRBD2|NA|TRBV6-5|TRBJ2-7
TGTGCCAGCAGTTACGTGGGGGGGTTAACCTACGAGCAGTACTTC
CASSYVGGLTYEQYF
>TRBD1|few|TRBV5-1|TRBJ1-5
TGCGCCAGCAGCTTGGCAGGGACAGGGGATCAGCCCCAGCATTTT
CASSLAGTGDQPQHF
>NA|NA|TRBV28|TRBJ2-1
TGTGCCAGCAAAGGGGGGGCCCCCTACAATGAGCAGTTCTTC
CASKGGAPYNEQFF
>TRBD1|once|TRBV5-1|TRBJ1-1
TGCGCCAGCAGCCCCGGGACAGTGCGGTCGAACACTGAAGCTTTCTTT
CASSPGTVRSNTEAFF
>NA|NA|TRBV12-1|TRBJ2-7
TGTGCCAGCAGCTGCAGCGGGGGGACCTCCTACGAGCAGTACTTC
CASSCSGGTSYEQYF
>NA|few|TRBV7-8|TRBJ1-5
TGTGCCAGCAGCCCGGATGACAGGACGCGTAATCAGCCCCAGCATTTT
CASSPDDRTRNQPQHF
>NA|once|TRBV6-5|TRBJ1-1
TGTGCCAGCACCGACGGGGGGAGGAACACTGAAGCTTTCTTT
CASTDGGRNTEAFF
>TRBD1|NA|TRBV2|TRBJ1-1
TGTGCCAGCAGTGACCAGGGGGCAGGGAACACTGAAGCTTTCTTT
CASSDQGAGNTEAFF
>NA|NA|TRBV4-1|TRBJ1-6
TGCGCCAGCAGCCGGATGACGCAAGGAGGTTCACCCCTCCACTTT
CASSRMTQGGSPLHF
>NA|NA|TRBV6-5|TRBJ1-6
TGTGCCAGCGGTCTTGGGGCTACCTCACCCCTCCACTTT
CASGLGATSPLHF
>NA|NA|TRBV30|TRBJ1-3
TGTGCCTGCACCTTGGGACACGGGACGACTGGAAACACCATATATTTT
CACTLGHGTTGNTIYF
>NA|NA|TRBV12-5|TRBJ2-3
TGTGCTAGTGCCCCTCGTGGCCGTTTTTTGTCTGGCACAGATACGCAGTATTTT
CASAPRGRFLSGTDTQYF
>NA|NA|TRBV7-2|TRBJ1-4
TGTGCCAGCAGCCGAGGGGGGGCGCGGGATGAAAAACTGTTTTTT
CASSRGGARDEKLFF
>NA|NA|TRBV5-1|TRBJ2-5
TGCGCCAGCAGCCGCGGGACGGGAGAGACCCAGTACTTC
CASSRGTGETQYF
>NA|NA|TRBV5-4|TRBJ2-6
TGTGCCAGCAGCTGGCCCGGGGCCAACGTCCTGACTTTC
CASSWPGANVLTF
>NA|NA|TRBV11-2|TRBJ2-2
TGTGCCAGCAGCTTAGTGTATACCGGGGAGCTGTTTTTT
CASSLVYTGELFF
>NA|NA|TRBV6-6|TRBJ2-7
TGTGCCAGCAGCCCGACAGACTACGAGCAGTACTTC
CASSPTDYEQYF
>TRBD1|NA|TRBV28|TRBJ1-1
TGTGCCAGCAGTGCAAGTCCGGGACAGCTGAACACTGAAGCTTTCTTT
CASSASPGQLNTEAFF
>NA|NA|TRBV19|TRBJ1-1
TGTGCCAGTAGTGCCCAGGGCCCGAACACTGAAGCTTTCTTT
CASSAQGPNTEAFF
>NA|once|TRBV2|TRBJ2-7
TGTGCCAGCTTACAGGTGGATTTCTACGAGCAGTACTTC
CASLQVDFYEQYF
>TRBD2|NA|TRBV7-2|TRBJ2-1
TGTGCCAGCAGCTTTAGCGGGGGGGCCAGGAATGAGCAGTTCTTC
CASSFSGGARNEQFF
>NA|NA|TRBV4-3|TRBJ1-3
TGCGCCAGCAGCCAAGCGGGCAGGGTTACTGGAAACACCATATATTTT
CASSQAGRVTGNTIYF
>NA|NA|TRBV5-1|TRBJ2-7
TGCGCCAGCAGCTCCCCGGGGTGGTTGCACGAGCAGTACTTC
CASSSPGWLHEQYF
>TRBD1|NA|TRBV5-4|TRBJ1-2
TGTGCCAGCAGCTTGGGGGACAGGGACTATGGCTACACCTTC
CASSLGDRDYGYTF
>NA|NA|TRBV7-3|TRBJ1-1
TGTGCCAGCAGCCCACTGCAGGTTGAGTACACTGAAGCTTTCTTT
CASSPLQVEYTEAFF
>NA|NA|TRBV5-1|TRBJ1-1
TGCGCCAGCAGCTTGGTTGCTGCGGACACTGAAGCTTTCTTT
CASSLVAADTEAFF
>TRBD2|NA|TRBV7-3|TRBJ2-5
TGTGCCAGCAGCTTATTCGGGGGGGAAGAGACCCAGTACTTC
CASSLFGGEETQYF
>NA|once|TRBV6-4|TRBJ2-1
TGTGCCATGGGGGGGCCTTACAATGAGCAGTTCTTC
CAMGGPYNEQFF
>NA|NA|TRBV30|TRBJ2-7
TGTGCCTGGAGTTGGGGAGGGGGAGAGTACTTC
CAWSWGGGEYF
>NA|NA|TRBV7-2|TRBJ1-4
TGTGCCAGCAGCTTAGCGGCTAGTGAAAAACTGTTTTTT
CASSLAASEKLFF
>TRBD1|once|TRBV4-1|TRBJ2-7
TGCGCCAGCAGCCGCGGACAGGCTAACTACGAGCAGTACTTC
CASSRGQANYEQYF
>TRBD1|NA|TRBV10-3|TRBJ2-2
TGTGCCATCAGATCCGGGACAGGGGATGACGGGGAGCTGTTTTTT
CAIRSGTGDDGELFF
>NA|NA|TRBV11-2|TRBJ2-7
TGTGCCAGCAGCTTAGAGGGTAGGGGCTCCTACGAGCAGTACTTC
CASSLEGRGSYEQYF
>NA|NA|TRBV5-1|TRBJ1-1
TGCGCCAGCAGCTTGGCCACTTCACCGGGCCCGGAAGGGGGGAACACTGAAGCTTTCTTT
CASSLATSPGPEGGNTEAFF
>TRBD1|NA|TRBV4-2|TRBJ2-4
TGTGCCAGCAGCCAGGACAGGGGGTTTGCCAAAAACATTCAGTACTTC
CASSQDRGFAKNIQYF
>TRBD2|NA|TRBV2|TRBJ2-3
TGTGCCAGCAGTGGGACTAGCGGGGGAGATACGCAGTATTTT
CASSGTSGGDTQYF
>TRBD1|NA|TRBV7-2|TRBJ1-3
TGTGCCAGCAGTCATCTTGCGGGACAGGCGAACACCATATATTTT
CASSHLAGQANTIYF
>NA|NA|TRBV6-6|TRBJ1-2
TGTGCCAGCAGTTACTCACAGCCCTATGGCTACACCTTC
CASSYSQPYGYTF